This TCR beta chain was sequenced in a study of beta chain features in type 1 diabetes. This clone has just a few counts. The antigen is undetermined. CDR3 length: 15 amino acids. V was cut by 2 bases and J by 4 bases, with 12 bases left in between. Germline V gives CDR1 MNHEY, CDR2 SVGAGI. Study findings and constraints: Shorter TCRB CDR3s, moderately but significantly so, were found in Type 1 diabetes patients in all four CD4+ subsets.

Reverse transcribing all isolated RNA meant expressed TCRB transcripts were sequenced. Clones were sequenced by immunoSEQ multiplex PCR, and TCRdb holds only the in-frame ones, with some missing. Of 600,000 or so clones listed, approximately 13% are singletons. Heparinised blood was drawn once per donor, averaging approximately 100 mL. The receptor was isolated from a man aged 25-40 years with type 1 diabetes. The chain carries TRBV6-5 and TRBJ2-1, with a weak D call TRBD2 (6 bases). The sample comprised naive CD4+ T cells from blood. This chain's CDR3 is CASSYGGDRYNEQFF. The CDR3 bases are TGTGCCAGCAGTTACGGAGGGGATCGATACAATGAGCAGTTCTTC.